This TCR beta chain was obtained from a study of PD-1 blockade in mismatch repair-deficient tumors. Study background: Patients had about 13 mismatch repair-deficient cancer types and were previously treated and progressing.

This clone appeared a few times. The CDR3 is 16 residues long. From germline, CDR1 is MNHNY and CDR2 SVGAGI (reference sequence). Trimming took 4 bases from V and 5 from J; bases not matched to a gene: 9. The assay was immunoSEQ multiplex PCR, and TCRdb's table has in-frame clones only and misses some. Found here are about 100,000 clones, 82% of them singletons; the top ten hold roughly 6.3%. J is TRBJ2-2 and V is TRBV6-6; 8 nucleotides agree with TRBD1. The TCR originated in an adult with mismatch repair-deficient cancer. The material was peripheral blood, obtained roughly 36 weeks after starting pembrolizumab. CDR3 nucleotides: TGTGCCAGCAGTTCCAAAGACAGGGGTCGGACCGGGGAGCTGTTTTTT. Residues: CASSSKDRGRTGELFF.